This T cell receptor (beta chain) was identified in a study of identical twins. After template switching added a universal primer site, the resulting cDNA carried unique molecular identifiers. Via MiXCR, TCRdb re-called the 5' RACE reads, giving one row per CDR3 protein. Here the sample spans fewer than 500,000 distinct CDR3 sequences, roughly an eighth being singletons. Broader study findings: Invariant MAIT and iNKT cells may have partly biased zero-insertion analyses.

The CDR3 consists of 12 residues. V was cut by 0 bases and J by 4 bases, with 3 bases left in between. The germline V gene encodes CDR1 LNHNV and CDR2 YYDKDF (reference sequence). The sample holds a few counts of this clonotype. Its antigen is still unknown. The sample was also reused in another study, on yellow fever vaccine responses in identical twins.

Material for sequencing was CD4+ T cells sorted from blood. The clonotype originates from a woman aged 18-29 years in good health. V is TRBV15 and J is TRBJ2-5; no reliable D call. The CDR3 reads CATSREVETQYF. The DNA of the CDR3 is TGTGCCACCAGCAGAGAAGTAGAGACCCAGTACTTC.